Listed below are T cell receptor beta chains from one sample, sequenced in a study of blood T cell repertoires in COVID-19. Profiling relied on immunoSEQ multiplex PCR, and the TCRdb table lists in-frame clones only, not all of them. The table lists under 400,000 clones, approximately 89% of them singletons. The sequencing input was peripheral blood. Every receptor here comes from a woman aged 60-75 years with COVID-19, enrolled during active disease. The CDR3 runs from the conserved cysteine through the conserved F or W. The D gene is left open where the match is weak.

d_gene: TRBD2
j_gene: TRBJ2-1
v_gene: TRBV7-6
CDR3aa: CASSSLQSSGVAKPLF
CDR3nt: TGTGCCAGCAGTTCACTCCAATCTAGCGGGGTCGCTAAGCCTCTCTTC

d_gene: TRBD1
j_gene: TRBJ2-2
v_gene: TRBV6-5
CDR3aa: CATEGTGWSGELFF
CDR3nt: TGTGCCACCGAGGGGACAGGTTGGAGCGGGGAGCTGTTTTTT

d_gene: -
j_gene: TRBJ1-1
v_gene: TRBV5-5
CDR3aa: CASSLRALSTEAFF
CDR3nt: TGTGCCAGCAGCTTGCGAGCTTTAAGCACTGAAGCTTTCTTT

d_gene: -
j_gene: TRBJ2-1
v_gene: TRBV18
CDR3aa: CASSPGAGEQFF
CDR3nt: TGTGCCAGCTCACCTGGGGCCGGGGAGCAGTTCTTC

d_gene: TRBD1
j_gene: TRBJ1-2
v_gene: TRBV6-6
CDR3aa: CASSPIPDRVGYGYTF
CDR3nt: TGTGCCAGCAGCCCCATTCCGGACAGGGTCGGCTATGGCTACACCTTC

d_gene: -
j_gene: TRBJ1-2
v_gene: TRBV11-1
CDR3aa: CASSLLGSNYGYTF
CDR3nt: TGTGCCAGCAGCCTCCTTGGGAGCAACTATGGCTACACCTTC

d_gene: TRBD1
j_gene: TRBJ1-6
v_gene: TRBV5-6
CDR3aa: CASSLMTGVSSSPLHF
CDR3nt: TGTGCCAGCAGCTTGATGACAGGGGTGTCGAGTTCACCCCTCCACTTT

d_gene: -
j_gene: TRBJ1-5
v_gene: TRBV5-4
CDR3aa: CASSLDGGNQPQHF
CDR3nt: TGTGCCAGCAGCTTGGACGGGGGTAATCAGCCCCAGCATTTT

d_gene: -
j_gene: TRBJ2-6
v_gene: TRBV9
CDR3aa: CASSVQSGAGANVLTF
CDR3nt: TGTGCCAGCAGCGTACAGTCGGGGGCTGGGGCCAACGTCCTGACTTTC

d_gene: -
j_gene: TRBJ1-4
v_gene: TRBV19
CDR3aa: CASSRTATNEKLFF
CDR3nt: TGTGCCAGTAGTCGGACAGCAACTAATGAAAAACTGTTTTTT

d_gene: -
j_gene: TRBJ2-2
v_gene: TRBV7-9
CDR3aa: CASSLKQVGSGELFF
CDR3nt: TGTGCCAGCAGCCTCAAACAGGTTGGGTCCGGGGAGCTGTTTTTT

d_gene: TRBD1
j_gene: TRBJ2-7
v_gene: TRBV3-1/TRBV3-2
CDR3aa: CASSQQGAAYEQYF
CDR3nt: TGTGCCAGCAGCCAACAGGGGGCCGCCTACGAGCAGTACTTC

d_gene: TRBD1
j_gene: TRBJ1-2
v_gene: TRBV4-1
CDR3aa: CASSQGQGVNYGYTF
CDR3nt: TGCGCCAGCAGCCAAGGACAGGGGGTGAACTATGGCTACACCTTC